These 16 T cell receptor beta chains originate from one sample sequenced in a study of CD8 T cells in ankylosing spondylitis. One entry per CDR3 protein, called by TCRdb with MiXCR from the 5' RACE reads. The table includes approximately 200,000 distinct CDR3 sequences, approximately 13% detected once. The sample consisted of blood, either unsorted or a sorted T cell fraction (not recorded which). The receptors come from a female donor with ankylosing spondylitis or in good health (not recorded which).

Details on this clonotype: Since a much larger clone is just one base distant, this may be a read error. The chain links TRBV28 to TRBJ2-5, with D uncertain. Germline values: CDR1 MDHEN, CDR2 SYDVKM. V was pared by 5 bases and J by 5 bases, with 12 bases between. This CDR3 comprises 13 residues. The CDR3 sequence: CASSPILRETQYF. In DNA, the CDR3 is TGTGCCAGCAGTCCGATACTGAGGGAGACCCAGTACTTC.

This chain uses TRBV15 with TRBJ2-7; D perhaps matches TRBD2 (6 bases). Trimming removed 3 bases at V and 3 bases at J, with 9 bases between. The CDR3 length is 13 residues. CDR1 LNHNV and CDR2 YYDKDF come from the germline V gene (reference sequence). This chain's CDR3 is CATSRRLGYEQYF. DNA of the CDR3: TGTGCCACCAGCAGGCGACTAGGCTACGAGCAGTACTTC.

This chain connects TRBV7-2 to TRBJ2-7; D may be TRBD2 (6 bases). This CDR3 contains 15 residues. CDR1 is SGHTA and CDR2 is FQGNSA in the germline V gene. With 6 bases removed from V and 3 bases from J, the gap between germline ends came to 18 bases. The CDR3 loop is CASRDWGELVYEQYF. The CDR3 DNA sequence: TGTGCCAGCAGGGATTGGGGGGAGCTCGTCTACGAGCAGTACTTC. Full variable domain (remainder filled in from reference TRBV7-2 and TRBJ2-7): GAGVSQSPSNKVTEKGKDVELRCDPISGHTALYWYRQSLGQGLEFLIYFQGNSAPDKSGLPSDRFSAERTGGSVSTLTIQRTQQEDSAVYLCASRDWGELVYEQYFGPGTRLTVT.

This clonotype was picked up many times. The V gene is TRBV12-3 or TRBV12-4, the J gene TRBJ2-1; D call uncertain. V dropped 2 bases and J dropped 8 bases, with 10 bases sitting between them. This CDR3 has 13 residues. The CDR3 loop reads CASSLLRRDEQFF. CDR3 coding DNA: TGTGCCAGCAGTTTACTTCGACGGGATGAGCAGTTCTTC.

This clonotype was detected many times. The V gene is TRBV9, the J gene TRBJ2-7; 9 bases are a match to TRBD2. CDR3 length equals 14 residues. Losses at the gene ends were 0 bases for V and 4 bases for J; bases not matched to a gene: 2. Germline V gene sequence: CDR1 SGDLS, CDR2 YYNGEE. The CDR3 reads CASSVGSGSYEQYF. CDR3 nucleotides: TGTGCCAGCAGCGTAGGTAGCGGGAGTTACGAGCAGTACTTC.

This clonotype was seen repeatedly, ten times or more. The chain is built from TRBV29-1 and TRBJ1-4, with 9 nucleotides matching TRBD1. CDR3 size: 14 residues. V lost 4 bases and J lost 7; bases outside the gene matches: 7. CDR1 and CDR2 from the germline V gene are SQVTM and ANQGSEA. CDR3 region: CSVASGTGIEKLFF. Here the CDR3 DNA reads TGCAGCGTTGCATCCGGGACAGGGATTGAAAAACTGTTTTTT. Full variable domain (outside the CDR3, taken from reference TRBV29-1 and TRBJ1-4): SAVISQKPSRDICQRGTSLTIQCQVDSQVTMMFWYRQQPGQSLTLIATANQGSEATYESGFVIDKFPISRPNLTFSTLTVSNMSPEDSSIYLCSVASGTGIEKLFFGSGTQLSVL.

This clonotype was detected many times. The chain recombines TRBV4-2 with TRBJ1-1, with a possible D match to TRBD1 (6 bases). Trimming stripped 0 bases from V and 7 bases from J, with 15 bases between. The CDR3 spans 15 residues. The germline V gene encodes CDR1 LGHNA and CDR2 YNFKEQ. The CDR3 loop is CASSQDFRGRFEAFF. DNA for the CDR3: TGTGCCAGCAGCCAAGATTTCAGGGGACGCTTTGAAGCTTTCTTT.

This clonotype was observed many times. The rearrangement joins TRBV2 to TRBJ1-4; the D gene is possibly TRBD1 (6 bases). This CDR3 contains 14 residues. V was clipped by 3 bases and J by 5 bases, with 10 bases between them. CDR1 and CDR2 (germline): SNHLY, FYNNEI. The CDR3 region has the DNA TGTGCCAGCAGTGAGAGGGGGAGGAATGAAAAACTGTTTTTT. It encodes CASSERGRNEKLFF.

This clonotype has a count of ten or more. This chain uses TRBV12-3 or TRBV12-4 with TRBJ1-4; 11 bases match TRBD1. With V trimmed by 6 bases and J by 5 bases, 5 bases remained unmatched. The CDR3 is 15 residues long. CDR3 in DNA: TGTGCCAGCAGGCCGGACAGGGGGCGGAATGAAAAACTGTTTTTT. It encodes CASRPDRGRNEKLFF.

At least ten counts were recorded for this clonotype. The CDR3 sequence: CASSVAQDPYNEQFF. The CDR3 coding sequence is TGTGCCAGCAGCGTAGCCCAGGACCCCTACAATGAGCAGTTCTTC. V usage is TRBV9 and J usage is TRBJ2-1, with D unclear. Germline lookup yields CDR1 SGDLS and CDR2 YYNGEE. This CDR3 is built from 15 residues. V shed 0 bases and J shed 2 bases, with 9 bases lying between them.

V is TRBV12-3 or TRBV12-4 and J is TRBJ1-2, with D possibly TRBD1 on 6 matching bases. Trimming shortened V by 6 bases and J by 7 bases, and 21 bases separated the two germline ends. The CDR3 length is 15 residues. DNA for the CDR3: TGTGCCAGCAGCCATAGATCACAGGGAGGTGGTGGCTACACCTTC. The encoded protein is CASSHRSQGGGGYTF.

This clonotype occurred many times. The chain recombines TRBV4-3 with TRBJ1-4, with TRBD1 identical over 7 bases. Germline V gene lookup returns CDR1 LGHNA and CDR2 YSLEER. J lost 2 bases, V lost 5 bases, and 2 bases had no gene match. The CDR3 runs to 14 residues. The CDR3 protein is CASSIQGTNEKLFF. The CDR3 nucleotides read TGCGCCAGCAGCATACAGGGGACTAATGAAAAACTGTTTTTT.

The chain recombines TRBV7-2 with TRBJ1-2, with D perhaps TRBD1 (6 bases). The CDR3 loop spans 17 amino acids. Looked up from germline, CDR1 is SGHTA and CDR2 is FQGNSA. Between the trimmed V and J ends, which lost 4 bases and 4 bases, there was a span of 22 bases. The CDR3 region has the DNA TGTGCCAGCAGCTCCGAAATCAGACAGGATGTTGGCTATGGCTACACCTTC. Protein sequence: CASSSEIRQDVGYGYTF. Full variable domain (remainder filled in from reference TRBV7-2 and TRBJ1-2): GAGVSQSPSNKVTEKGKDVELRCDPISGHTALYWYRQSLGQGLEFLIYFQGNSAPDKSGLPSDRFSAERTGGSVSTLTIQRTQQEDSAVYLCASSSEIRQDVGYGYTFGSGTRLTVV.

This chain uses TRBV11-1 with TRBJ1-4; TRBD1 might be the D (6 bases). The ends were cut back, 1 base at V and 7 bases at J, with 10 bases in the middle. The CDR3 contains 14 residues. Germline CDR1 is SGHAT and CDR2 is FQDESV (reference sequence). Here the CDR3 reads CASSLDQGSEKLFF. The CDR3 nucleotides are TGTGCCAGCAGCTTAGACCAGGGGAGTGAAAAACTGTTTTTT.

This clonotype came up many times. This rearrangement joins TRBV27 to TRBJ2-2; D might be TRBD1 or TRBD2, each matching 5 bases. This CDR3 is 15 amino acids long. From germline, CDR1 is MNHEY and CDR2 SMNVEV (reference sequence). Trimming stripped 2 bases from V and 6 bases from J, with 13 bases between. The CDR3 sequence: CASSLKGPLPGELFF. The DNA of the CDR3 is TGTGCCAGCAGTTTAAAGGGACCCCTTCCCGGGGAGCTGTTTTTT.

This clonotype was observed at least ten times. The V call is TRBV12-3 or TRBV12-4, the J call TRBJ2-7; no reliable D call. CDR3 length equals 14 residues. V shed 6 bases and J shed 5 bases, with 17 bases lying between them. CDR3 sequence: CASSIGSIGDEQYF. Written as DNA, the CDR3 is TGTGCCAGCAGCATAGGTAGCATTGGGGACGAGCAGTACTTC.